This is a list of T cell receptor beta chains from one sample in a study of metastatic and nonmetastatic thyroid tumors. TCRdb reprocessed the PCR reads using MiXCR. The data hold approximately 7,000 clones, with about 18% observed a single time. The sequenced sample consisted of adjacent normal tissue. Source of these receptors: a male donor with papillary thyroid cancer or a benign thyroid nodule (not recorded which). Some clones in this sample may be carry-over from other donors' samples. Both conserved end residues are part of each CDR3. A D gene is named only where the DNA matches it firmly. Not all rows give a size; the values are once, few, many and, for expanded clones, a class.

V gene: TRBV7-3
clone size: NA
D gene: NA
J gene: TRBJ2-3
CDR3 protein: CASSFGPLTDTQYF
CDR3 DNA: TGTGCCAGCAGCTTCGGACCCCTCACAGATACGCAGTATTTT

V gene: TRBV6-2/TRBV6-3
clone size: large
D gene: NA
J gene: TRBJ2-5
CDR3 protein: CASSSRQRGTQYF
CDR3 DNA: TGTGCCAGCAGTTCCCGACAACGGGGGACCCAGTACTTC

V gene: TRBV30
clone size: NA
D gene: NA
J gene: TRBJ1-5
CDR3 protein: CAWRYGLNQPQHF
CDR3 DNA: TGTGCCTGGAGGTACGGGCTAAATCAGCCCCAGCATTTT

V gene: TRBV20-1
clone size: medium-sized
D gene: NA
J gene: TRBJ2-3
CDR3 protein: CSDARATENTQYF
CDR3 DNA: TGCAGTGACGCGAGGGCGACTGAAAATACGCAGTATTTT

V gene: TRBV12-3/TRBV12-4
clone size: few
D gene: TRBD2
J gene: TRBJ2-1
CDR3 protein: CASSLLRGDYNEQFF
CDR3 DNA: TGTGCCAGCAGTTTACTCCGGGGGGACTACAATGAGCAGTTCTTC

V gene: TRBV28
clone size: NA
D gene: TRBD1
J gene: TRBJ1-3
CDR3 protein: CASTSKDRAAGNTIYF
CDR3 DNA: TGTGCCAGCACCTCTAAGGACAGGGCAGCTGGAAACACCATATATTTT

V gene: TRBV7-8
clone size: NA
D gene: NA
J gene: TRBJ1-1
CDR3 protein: CASSFGLGPNTEAFF
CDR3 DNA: TGTGCCAGCAGCTTCGGCTTGGGGCCGAACACTGAAGCTTTCTTT

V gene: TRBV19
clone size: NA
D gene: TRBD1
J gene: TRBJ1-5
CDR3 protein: CASKDRQYSNQPQHF
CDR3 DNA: TGTGCCAGTAAGGACAGGCAGTATAGCAATCAGCCCCAGCATTTT

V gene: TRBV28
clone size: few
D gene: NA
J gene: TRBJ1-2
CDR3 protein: CASSFPQKINYGYTF
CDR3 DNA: TGTGCCAGCAGTTTTCCACAAAAGATTAACTATGGCTACACCTTC

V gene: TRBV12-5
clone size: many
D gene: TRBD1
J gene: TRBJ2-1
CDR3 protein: CASGLVRGTGASDNEQFF
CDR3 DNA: TGTGCTAGTGGTTTGGTACGGGGGACAGGGGCTTCGGACAATGAGCAGTTCTTC

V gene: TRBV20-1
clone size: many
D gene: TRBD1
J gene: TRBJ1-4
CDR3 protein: CSARDRQGVDNEKLFF
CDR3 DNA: TGCAGTGCTAGAGATCGGCAGGGGGTAGATAATGAAAAACTGTTTTTT

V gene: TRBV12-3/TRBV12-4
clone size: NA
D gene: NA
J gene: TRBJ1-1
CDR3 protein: CASSSRGGVTEAFF
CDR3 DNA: TGTGCCAGCAGTTCCAGGGGAGGTGTTACTGAAGCTTTCTTT

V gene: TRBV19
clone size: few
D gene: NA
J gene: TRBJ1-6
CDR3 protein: CATADTYNSPLHF
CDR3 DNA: TGTGCCACCGCGGACACGTATAATTCACCCCTCCACTTT

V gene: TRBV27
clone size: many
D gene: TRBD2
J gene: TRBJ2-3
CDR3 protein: CASLKSGKETDTQYF
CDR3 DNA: TGTGCCAGCCTTAAAAGCGGGAAAGAGACAGATACGCAGTATTTT

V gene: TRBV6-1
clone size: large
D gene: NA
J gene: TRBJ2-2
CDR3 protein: CASFIGWDTGELFF
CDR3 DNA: TGTGCCAGCTTCATAGGGTGGGATACCGGGGAGCTGTTTTTT

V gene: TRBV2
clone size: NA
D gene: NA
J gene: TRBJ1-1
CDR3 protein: CATLVIMNTEAFF
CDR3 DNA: TGTGCCACCTTAGTAATCATGAACACTGAAGCTTTCTTT

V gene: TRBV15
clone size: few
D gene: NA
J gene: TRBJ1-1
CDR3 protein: CATSRDWGGAEAFF
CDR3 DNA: TGTGCCACCAGCAGAGATTGGGGGGGCGCTGAAGCTTTCTTT

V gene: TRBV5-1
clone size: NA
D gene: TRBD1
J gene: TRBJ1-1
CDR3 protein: CASSRAGTGMNTEAFF
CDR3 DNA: TGCGCCAGCAGCCGTGCCGGGACAGGGATGAACACTGAAGCTTTCTTT

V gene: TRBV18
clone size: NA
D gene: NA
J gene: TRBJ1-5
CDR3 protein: CASSPQISNQPQHF
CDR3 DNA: TGTGCCAGCTCACCCCAGATTAGCAATCAGCCCCAGCATTTT

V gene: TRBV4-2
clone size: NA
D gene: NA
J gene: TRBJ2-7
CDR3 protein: CASSQDTGRYEQYF
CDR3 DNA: TGTGCCAGCAGCCAAGATACGGGCCGTTACGAGCAGTACTTC

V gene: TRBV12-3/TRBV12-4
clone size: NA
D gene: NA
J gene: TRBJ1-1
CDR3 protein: CASTQGAQMNTEAFF
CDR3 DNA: TGTGCCAGCACTCAAGGGGCCCAGATGAACACTGAAGCTTTCTTT

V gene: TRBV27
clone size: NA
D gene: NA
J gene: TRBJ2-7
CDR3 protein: CASGGHSPSYEQYF
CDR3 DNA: TGTGCCAGCGGGGGGCATAGCCCATCCTACGAGCAGTACTTC

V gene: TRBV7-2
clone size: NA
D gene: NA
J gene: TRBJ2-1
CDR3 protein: CASSLAPSRSYNEQFF
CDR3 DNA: TGTGCCAGCAGCTTAGCCCCTAGCCGGTCCTACAATGAGCAGTTCTTC

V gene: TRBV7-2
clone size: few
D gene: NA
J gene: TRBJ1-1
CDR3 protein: CASSQAGGNTEAFF
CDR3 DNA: TGTGCCAGCAGCCAGGCCGGGGGCAACACTGAAGCTTTCTTT

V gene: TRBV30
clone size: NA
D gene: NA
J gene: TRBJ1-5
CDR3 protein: CAWSRAGDQPQHF
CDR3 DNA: TGTGCCTGGAGTCGGGCAGGGGATCAGCCCCAGCATTTT